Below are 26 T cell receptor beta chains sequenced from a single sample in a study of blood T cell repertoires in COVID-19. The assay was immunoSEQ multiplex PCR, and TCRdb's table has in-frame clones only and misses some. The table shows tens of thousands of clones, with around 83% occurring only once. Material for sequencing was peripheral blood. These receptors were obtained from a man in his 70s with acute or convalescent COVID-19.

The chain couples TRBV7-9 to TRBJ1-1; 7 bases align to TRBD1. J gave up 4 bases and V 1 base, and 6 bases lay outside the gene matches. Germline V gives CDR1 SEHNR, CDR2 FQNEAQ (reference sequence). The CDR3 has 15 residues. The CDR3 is CASSLGGGGGTEAFF. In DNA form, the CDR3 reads TGTGCCAGCAGCTTAGGAGGGGGCGGTGGCACTGAAGCTTTCTTT. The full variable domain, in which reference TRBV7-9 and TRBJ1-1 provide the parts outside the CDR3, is DTGVSQNPRHKITKRGQNVTFRCDPISEHNRLYWYRQTLGQGPEFLTYFQNEAQLEKSRLLSDRFSAERPKGSFSTLEIQRTEQGDSAMYLCASSLGGGGGTEAFFGQGTRLTVV.

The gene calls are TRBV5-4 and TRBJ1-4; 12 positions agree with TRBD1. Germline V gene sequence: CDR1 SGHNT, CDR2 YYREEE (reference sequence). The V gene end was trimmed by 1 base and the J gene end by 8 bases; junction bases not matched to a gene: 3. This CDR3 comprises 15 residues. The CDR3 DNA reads TGTGCCAGCAGCTTGCTGGGGACAGGGGGCGAAAAACTGTTTTTT. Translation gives CASSLLGTGGEKLFF.

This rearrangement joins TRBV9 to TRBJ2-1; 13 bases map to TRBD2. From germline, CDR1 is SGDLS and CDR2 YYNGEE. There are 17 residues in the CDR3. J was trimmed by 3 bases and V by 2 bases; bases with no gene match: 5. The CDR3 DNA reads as TGTGCCAGCAGCGTCCAGGGACTAGCGGGACTCTACAATGAGCAGTTCTTC. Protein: CASSVQGLAGLYNEQFF.

The DNA for the CDR3 is TGTGCCAGCAGCTTAGAGGGACAGGGATATAGCAATCAGCCCCAGCATTTT. It translates to CASSLEGQGYSNQPQHF. The gene calls are TRBV7-2 and TRBJ1-5; 9 bases align to TRBD1. The CDR3 totals 17 residues. Germline CDR1 and CDR2: SGHTA and FQGNSA. The junction had 4 bases not matched to a gene; V was cut back by 1 base and J by 0 bases.

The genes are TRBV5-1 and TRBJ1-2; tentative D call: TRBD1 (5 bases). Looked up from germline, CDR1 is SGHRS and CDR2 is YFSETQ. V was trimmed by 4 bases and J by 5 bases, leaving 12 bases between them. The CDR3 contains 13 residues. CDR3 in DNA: TGCGCCAGCAGCCGGACATTTGAATATGGCTACACCTTC. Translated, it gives CASSRTFEYGYTF.

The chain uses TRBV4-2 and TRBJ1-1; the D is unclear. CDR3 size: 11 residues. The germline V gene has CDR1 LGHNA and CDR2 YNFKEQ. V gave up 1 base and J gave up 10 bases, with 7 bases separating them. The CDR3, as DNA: TGTGCCAGCAGCCAAGCGGGAGGAGCTTTCTTT. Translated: CASSQAGGAFF.

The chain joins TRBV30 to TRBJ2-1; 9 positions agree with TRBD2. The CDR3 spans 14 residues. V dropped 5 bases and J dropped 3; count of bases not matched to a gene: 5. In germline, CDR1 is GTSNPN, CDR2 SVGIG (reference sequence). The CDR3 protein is CAWSGLARYNEQFF. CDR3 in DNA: TGTGCCTGGTCTGGACTAGCGCGCTACAATGAGCAGTTCTTC.

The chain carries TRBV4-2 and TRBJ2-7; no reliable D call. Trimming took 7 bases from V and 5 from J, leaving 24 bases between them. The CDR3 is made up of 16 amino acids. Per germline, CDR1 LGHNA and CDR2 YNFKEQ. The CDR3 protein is CASTNDHSQITNEQYF. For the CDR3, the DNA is TGTGCCAGCACAAACGATCACTCCCAAATTACCAACGAGCAGTACTTC.

CDR3 DNA sequence: TGTGCCTGGAGCGACCTACAGGGCGCTGGAAACACCATATATTTT. This encodes CAWSDLQGAGNTIYF. The chain has TRBV30 and TRBJ1-3; a possible D gene is TRBD1 (6 bases). V shed 3 bases and J shed 2 bases, with 14 bases lying between them. Germline lookup yields CDR1 GTSNPN and CDR2 SVGIG (reference sequence). The CDR3 totals 15 residues.

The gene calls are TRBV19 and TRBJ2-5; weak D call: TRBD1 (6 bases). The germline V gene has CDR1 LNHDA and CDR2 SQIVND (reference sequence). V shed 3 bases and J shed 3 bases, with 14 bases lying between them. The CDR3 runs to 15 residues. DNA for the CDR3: TGTGCCAGTAGTATTGCCAGGGGTCCTGAAGAGACCCAGTACTTC. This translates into CASSIARGPEETQYF.

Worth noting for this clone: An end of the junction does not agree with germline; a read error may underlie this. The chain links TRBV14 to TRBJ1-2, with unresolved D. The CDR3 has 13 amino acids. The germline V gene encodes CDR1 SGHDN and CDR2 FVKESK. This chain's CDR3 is CASSQDSFERIHF. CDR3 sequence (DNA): TGTGCCAGCAGCCAAGATAGTTTCGAGAGGATCCACTTC.

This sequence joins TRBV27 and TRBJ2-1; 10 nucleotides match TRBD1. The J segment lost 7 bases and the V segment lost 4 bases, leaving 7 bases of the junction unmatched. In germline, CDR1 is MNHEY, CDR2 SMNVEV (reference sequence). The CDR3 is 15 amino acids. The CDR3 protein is CASSSPTGGLNEQFF. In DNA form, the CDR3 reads TGTGCCAGCAGTTCCCCGACAGGGGGCCTAAATGAGCAGTTCTTC.

The CDR3 DNA sequence: TGCGCCAGCAGCTCAATAGTAAACACTGAAGCTTTCTTT. Protein sequence: CASSSIVNTEAFF. This chain links TRBV5-1 with TRBJ1-1; no firm D call. Germline CDR1 is SGHRS and CDR2 is YFSETQ. The CDR3 is 13 residues long. Trimming left V 3 bases short and J 2 bases short, with 8 bases between.

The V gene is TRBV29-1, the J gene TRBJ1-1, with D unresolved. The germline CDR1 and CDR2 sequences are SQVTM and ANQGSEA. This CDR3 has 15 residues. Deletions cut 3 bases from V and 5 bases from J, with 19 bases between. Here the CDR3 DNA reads TGCAGCGTTGACGGGGTCGGGTTCCTGGGTACTGAAGCTTTCTTT. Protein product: CSVDGVGFLGTEAFF.

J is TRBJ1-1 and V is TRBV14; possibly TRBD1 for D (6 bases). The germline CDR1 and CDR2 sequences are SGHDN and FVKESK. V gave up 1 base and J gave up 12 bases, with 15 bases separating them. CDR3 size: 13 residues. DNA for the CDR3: TGTGCCAGCAGCCAAGTCGGGGGGGGGCCGTCTTTCTTT. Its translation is CASSQVGGGPSFF. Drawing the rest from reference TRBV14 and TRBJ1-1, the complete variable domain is EAGVTQFPSHSVIEKGQTVTLRCDPISGHDNLYWYRRVMGKEIKFLLHFVKESKQDESGMPNNRFLAERTGGTYSTLKVQPAELEDSGVYFCASSQVGGGPSFFGQGTRLTVV.

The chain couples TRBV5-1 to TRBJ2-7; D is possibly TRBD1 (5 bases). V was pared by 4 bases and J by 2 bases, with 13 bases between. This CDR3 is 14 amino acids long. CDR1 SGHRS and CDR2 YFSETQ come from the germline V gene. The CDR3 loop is CASSAGSAAYEQYF. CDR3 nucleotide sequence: TGCGCCAGCAGCGCAGGGTCGGCGGCCTACGAGCAGTACTTC. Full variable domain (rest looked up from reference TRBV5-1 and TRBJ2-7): KAGVTQTPRYLIKTRGQQVTLSCSPISGHRSVSWYQQTPGQGLQFLFEYFSETQRNKGNFPGRFSGRQFSNSRSEMNVSTLELGDSALYLCASSAGSAAYEQYFGPGTRLTVT.

DNA for the CDR3: TGCGCCAGCAGCCACGGACAGGGATTTAACTACGAGCAGTACTTC. Amino acid sequence: CASSHGQGFNYEQYF. The chain has TRBV5-1 and TRBJ2-7; the match to TRBD1 covers 8 bases. V dropped 4 bases and J dropped 3; count of bases not matched to a gene: 9. The CDR3 is made up of 15 amino acids. Germline-derived CDR1 and CDR2 are SGHRS and YFSETQ.

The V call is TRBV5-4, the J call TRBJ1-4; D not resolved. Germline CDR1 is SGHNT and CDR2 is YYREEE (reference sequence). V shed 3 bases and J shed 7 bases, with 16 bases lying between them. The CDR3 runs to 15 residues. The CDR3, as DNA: TGTGCCAGCAGCTCGGACGGGGTGGGGAGTGAAAAACTGTTTTTT. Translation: CASSSDGVGSEKLFF.

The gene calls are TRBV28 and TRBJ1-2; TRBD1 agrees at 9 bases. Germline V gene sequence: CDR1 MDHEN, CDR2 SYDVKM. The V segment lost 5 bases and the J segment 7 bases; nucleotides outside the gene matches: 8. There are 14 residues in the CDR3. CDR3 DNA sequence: TGTGCCAGCAGTATAACACAGGGACAGGGTGGCTACACCTTC. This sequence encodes CASSITQGQGGYTF.

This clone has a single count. The CDR3 region is CASSDSLQETQYF. The DNA for the CDR3 is TGTGCCAGCTCGGACTCTCTCCAGGAGACCCAGTACTTC. The chain uses TRBV6-5 and TRBJ2-5, with D tentatively TRBD2 (5 bases). The germline V gene encodes CDR1 MNHEY and CDR2 SVGAGI. The CDR3 contains 13 residues. Trimming pared 8 bases from V and 5 bases from J, leaving 15 bases between.

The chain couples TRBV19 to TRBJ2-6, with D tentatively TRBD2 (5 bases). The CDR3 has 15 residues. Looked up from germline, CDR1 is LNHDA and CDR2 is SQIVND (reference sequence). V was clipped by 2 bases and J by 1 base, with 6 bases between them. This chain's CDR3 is CASSISGSGANVLTF. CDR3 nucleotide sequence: TGTGCCAGTAGTATATCGGGATCTGGGGCCAACGTCCTGACTTTC.

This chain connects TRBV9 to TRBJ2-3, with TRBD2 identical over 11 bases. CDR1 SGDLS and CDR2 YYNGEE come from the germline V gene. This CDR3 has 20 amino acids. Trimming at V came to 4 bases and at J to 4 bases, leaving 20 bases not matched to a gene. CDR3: CASSPQWGTSGPARADTQYF. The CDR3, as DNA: TGTGCCAGCAGCCCTCAATGGGGGACTAGCGGTCCCGCTAGGGCAGATACGCAGTATTTT.

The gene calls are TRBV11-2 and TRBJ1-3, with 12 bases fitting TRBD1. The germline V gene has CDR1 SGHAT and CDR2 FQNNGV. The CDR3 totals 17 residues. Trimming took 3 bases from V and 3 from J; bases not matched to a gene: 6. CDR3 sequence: CASSLGQGASYGNTIYF. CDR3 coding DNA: TGTGCCAGCAGCTTGGGACAGGGGGCGAGTTATGGAAACACCATATATTTT.

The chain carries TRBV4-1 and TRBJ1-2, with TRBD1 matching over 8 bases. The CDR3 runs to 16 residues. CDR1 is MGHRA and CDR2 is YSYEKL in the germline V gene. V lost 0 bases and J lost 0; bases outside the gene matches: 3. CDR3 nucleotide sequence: TGCGCCAGCAGCCAAGAAGGACAGGGCGCTAACTATGGCTACACCTTC. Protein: CASSQEGQGANYGYTF.

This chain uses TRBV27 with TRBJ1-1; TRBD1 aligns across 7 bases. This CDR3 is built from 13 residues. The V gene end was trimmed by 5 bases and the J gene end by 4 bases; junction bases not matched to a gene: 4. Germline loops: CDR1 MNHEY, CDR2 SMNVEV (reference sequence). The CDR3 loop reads CASSKQGSTEAFF. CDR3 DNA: TGTGCCAGCAGTAAACAGGGGAGCACTGAAGCTTTCTTT.

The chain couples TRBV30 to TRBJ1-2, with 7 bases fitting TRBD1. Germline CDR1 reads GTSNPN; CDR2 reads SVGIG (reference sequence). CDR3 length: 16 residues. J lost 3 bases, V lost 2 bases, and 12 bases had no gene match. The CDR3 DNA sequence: TGTGCCTGGAGTCTAGCGACAAGGGGGCGCGACTATGGCTACACCTTC. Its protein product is CAWSLATRGRDYGYTF.